One sample yielded the 27 T cell receptor beta chains listed below, sequenced in a study of glioma-infiltrating T cells. The iRepertoire nested amplicon-rescue multiplex PCR amplified TCR alpha and beta CDR3s from RNA. One entry per CDR3 protein results from TCRdb running MiXCR on the multiplex PCR reads. The profile shows roughly 200,000 distinct CDR3 sequences, roughly two fifths of them singletons. Sequencing was performed on glioma tissue, nonneoplastic brain tissue, or PBMCs (not recorded which). These receptors all stem from a human donor with low-grade glioma or glioblastoma, undergoing nonglioma brain surgery, or in good health (not recorded which).

This clonotype was recorded at least ten times. The rearrangement uses TRBV27 and TRBJ2-7; 8 bases are shared with TRBD2. Germline trimming cut 5 bases from V and 0 bases from J; bases unmatched to any gene: 9. CDR3 length: 16 amino acids. CDR1 is MNHEY and CDR2 is SMNVEV in the germline V gene (reference sequence). CDR3 in amino acids: CASSRAAGVHSYEQYF. In nucleotides, the CDR3 is TGTGCCAGCAGTCGAGCAGCGGGAGTCCACTCCTACGAGCAGTACTTC.

The gene calls are TRBV20-1 and TRBJ2-1; TRBD2 matches 8 bases. Unmatched junction bases numbered 12, after V lost 2 bases and J lost 0 bases. The CDR3 spans 18 residues. The germline V gene encodes CDR1 DFQATT and CDR2 SNEGSKA (reference sequence). The CDR3 DNA is TGCAGTGCTAGAACCCCCGCACTAGCGGAAAGCTCCTACAATGAGCAGTTCTTC. This codes for CSARTPALAESSYNEQFF.

Only a few counts were recorded for this clonotype. This chain connects TRBV2 to TRBJ2-3; D possibly corresponds to TRBD1 (6 bases). V lost 10 bases, J lost 2 bases, and 13 bases lay in between. Germline V gives CDR1 SNHLY, CDR2 FYNNEI. This CDR3 region has 13 residues. CDR3 nucleotides: TGTGCCACAACCCGGACAGCCACAGATACGCAGTATTTT. This sequence encodes CATTRTATDTQYF.

The chain employs TRBV12-3 or TRBV12-4 and TRBJ2-1, with D hard to call. Trimming pared 3 bases from V and 4 bases from J, leaving 10 bases between. The CDR3 has 14 residues. The chain's CDR3 is CASSFVDIYNEQFF. In DNA, the CDR3 is TGTGCCAGCAGTTTTGTAGATATTTACAATGAGCAGTTCTTC.

The genes are TRBV24-1 and TRBJ2-3; 10 positions agree with TRBD2. After removal of 10 bases from V and 0 bases from J, the junction contained 12 bases not matched to a gene. Germline CDR1 KGHDR, CDR2 SFDVKD. The CDR3 is 17 residues long. In DNA, the CDR3 is TGTGCCACGGGGAAAACCGGACTAGCGGATAGCACAGATACGCAGTATTTT. Residues: CATGKTGLADSTDTQYF.

With respect to this clonotype: A much larger clone lies one base from this, so it may be a read error. The chain couples TRBV12-3 or TRBV12-4 to TRBJ2-1, with TRBD2 matching 11 bases. CDR3 length: 14 amino acids. V shed 6 bases, J shed 5 bases, and the junction held 3 bases outside the gene matches. CDR3 sequence (DNA): TGTGCCAGCAGCCCGACTAGCGGGAACAATGAGCAGTTCTTC. As protein: CASSPTSGNNEQFF.

The chain combines TRBV3-1 with TRBJ2-4, with TRBD2 matching over 7 bases. Germline CDR1 LGHDT, CDR2 YNNKEL (reference sequence). CDR3 size: 14 residues. The junction had 3 bases not matched to a gene; V was cut back by 1 base and J by 6 bases. Here the CDR3 DNA reads TGTGCCAGCAGCCAAGTGTGGGGGGGAAACATTCAGTACTTC. Amino acids: CASSQVWGGNIQYF.

This clonotype was counted many times. The rearrangement links TRBV20-1 to TRBJ2-1, with D uncertain. Trimming removed 0 bases at V and 5 bases at J, with 2 bases between. This CDR3 has 11 amino acids. Germline assignment: CDR1 DFQATT and CDR2 SNEGSKA (reference sequence). CDR3 sequence reads: CSARDNNEQFF. The CDR3 DNA sequence: TGCAGTGCTAGAGACAACAATGAGCAGTTCTTC.

V gene TRBV5-1 combines with J gene TRBJ2-7; D remains ambiguous. Germline lookup yields CDR1 SGHRS and CDR2 YFSETQ. Between the trimmed V and J ends, which lost 4 bases and 7 bases, there was a span of 15 bases. This CDR3 is built from 13 residues. The CDR3 coding sequence is TGCGCCAGCAGCCCCCTGATCGCCAGTGAGCAGTACTTC. Translating it yields CASSPLIASEQYF.

Note on this clonotype: At one of its ends the junction is not consistent with the germline gene, which may arise from a read error. The CDR3 DNA reads TGCGCCAGCCGCTTGGATGACTACGAGCAGTACTTC. Its protein is CASRLDDYEQYF. The chain uses TRBV5-1 and TRBJ2-7; D is unresolved. This CDR3 is 12 amino acids long. Germline assignment: CDR1 SGHRS and CDR2 YFSETQ.

The chain employs TRBV20-1 and TRBJ1-5; 9 positions agree with TRBD1. Looked up from germline, CDR1 is DFQATT and CDR2 is SNEGSKA (reference sequence). V shed 5 bases and J 9 bases; nucleotides not matched to a gene: 17. The CDR3 extends over 16 amino acids. The CDR3, as DNA: TGCAGTGCTTCCTGGGGATCCGGGACAGGGATGGGGCCCCAGCATTTT. The encoded protein is CSASWGSGTGMGPQHF.

This clonotype was counted at least ten times. The rearrangement uses TRBV20-1 and TRBJ2-3, with D tentatively TRBD1 (5 bases). The germline V and J ends were trimmed by 0 bases and 2 bases, with 12 bases remaining between them. CDR1 is DFQATT, CDR2 SNEGSKA, per germline (reference sequence). The CDR3 is 15 residues long. The CDR3 bases are TGCAGTGCTAGAGAGCCAGGGATACCCACAGATACGCAGTATTTT. This translates into CSAREPGIPTDTQYF.

In this sample, this clonotype turned up a few times. It may be a read error: a sequence one base away is much more abundant. This rearrangement joins TRBV20-1 to TRBJ2-1; weak D call: TRBD1 (5 bases). This CDR3 has 14 amino acids. The V end was cut by 2 bases, the J end by 5 bases, with 13 bases between. Germline V gene lookup returns CDR1 DFQATT and CDR2 SNEGSKA (reference sequence). In DNA form, the CDR3 reads TGCAGTGCTAGATACATGGCAGGGAACAATGAGCAGTTCTTC. It codes for CSARYMAGNNEQFF.

This clonotype was observed many times. This chain joins TRBV6-1 and TRBJ2-6, with D unresolved. V was shortened by 5 bases and J by 1 base, with 6 bases between the two germline ends. The CDR3 covers 14 residues. Per germline, CDR1 MNHNS and CDR2 SASEGT. As DNA, the CDR3 is TGTGCCAGCAGTTGGGGTTCTGGGGCCAACGTCCTGACTTTC. It encodes CASSWGSGANVLTF.

This clonotype was observed a handful of times. A single base separates this from a much larger clone, so it may be a read error. This rearrangement joins TRBV7-2 to TRBJ1-6; D is undetermined. Trimming pared 9 bases from V and 4 bases from J, leaving 13 bases between. In germline, CDR1 is SGHTA, CDR2 FQGNSA. The CDR3 extends over 14 amino acids. The CDR3 is CARSVDGYNSPLHF. As DNA, the CDR3 is TGTGCCAGAAGCGTTGACGGGTATAATTCACCCCTCCACTTT.

Ten or more counts support this clonotype. The chain joins TRBV20-1 to TRBJ2-3, with D possibly TRBD2 on 5 matching bases. This CDR3 spans 14 amino acids. In germline, CDR1 is DFQATT, CDR2 SNEGSKA (reference sequence). V lost 6 bases and J lost 6, with 19 bases in between. The chain's CDR3 is CSAKRRERQDTQYF. CDR3 DNA sequence: TGCAGTGCAAAACGACGGGAACGGCAGGATACGCAGTATTTT.

The chain recombines TRBV7-6 with TRBJ2-1; TRBD1 agrees at 7 bases. Unmatched junction bases numbered 6, after V lost 2 bases and J lost 5 bases. The length of the CDR3 is 15 residues. Germline CDR1 and CDR2: SGHVS and FNYEAQ. DNA for the CDR3: TGTGCCAGCAGCTTACTTCCGGGACAGAACAATGAGCAGTTCTTC. Its translation: CASSLLPGQNNEQFF.

The chain joins TRBV29-1 to TRBJ2-1; TRBD2 agrees at 11 bases. The CDR3 runs to 13 residues. V dropped 4 bases and J dropped 9; count of bases not matched to a gene: 5. Per the germline V gene, CDR1 is SQVTM and CDR2 is ANQGSEA. The CDR3 loop reads CSVATSGNGEQFF. Written as DNA, the CDR3 is TGCAGCGTTGCGACTAGCGGGAACGGTGAGCAGTTCTTC.

V gene TRBV7-8 combines with J gene TRBJ1-1; no reliable D call. V gave up 5 bases and J gave up 4 bases, with 20 bases separating them. Looked up from germline, CDR1 is SGHVS and CDR2 is FQNEAQ. The CDR3 runs 16 residues. The CDR3 is CASSPGLADGLTEAFF. CDR3 nucleotide sequence: TGTGCCAGCAGCCCAGGACTCGCGGACGGACTCACTGAAGCTTTCTTT.

This clonotype was detected ten times or more. The V gene is TRBV5-1, the J gene TRBJ2-1, with TRBD2 identical over 10 bases. The V gene's germline CDR1 is SGHRS and CDR2 YFSETQ. The length of the CDR3 is 15 residues. V was clipped by 1 base and J by 5 bases; unmatched bases: 3. This CDR3 is CASSLTGLADNEQFF. The CDR3 DNA is TGCGCCAGCAGCTTGACAGGACTAGCGGACAATGAGCAGTTCTTC.

The chain uses TRBV12-3 or TRBV12-4 and TRBJ2-3; no firm D call. V lost 1 base and J lost 7, with 6 bases in between. The CDR3 sequence is 12 residues long. DNA of the CDR3: TGTGCCAGCAGTTTAGGAGGAAATACGCAGTATTTT. Protein: CASSLGGNTQYF.

A word on this clonotype: Given a much more abundant clone one base away, this may be a read error. The V gene is TRBV20-1, the J gene TRBJ2-5; D not resolved. Between the trimmed V and J ends, which lost 0 bases and 2 bases, there was a span of 13 bases. This CDR3 has 15 amino acids. Germline CDR1 is DFQATT and CDR2 is SNEGSKA (reference sequence). DNA of the CDR3: TGCAGTGCTAGAGATAGCCCAGACGGGCAAGAGACCCAGTACTTC. Residues: CSARDSPDGQETQYF.

Worth noting for this clonotype: Given a much more abundant clone one base away, this may be a read error. The genes are TRBV3-1 and TRBJ2-1, with no clear D. Germline lookup yields CDR1 LGHDT and CDR2 YNNKEL (reference sequence). The CDR3 loop spans 13 amino acids. Trimming left V 5 bases short and J 8 bases short, with 13 bases between. CDR3 residues: CASSTALFDEQFF. The DNA of the CDR3 is TGTGCCAGCAGCACTGCCTTATTCGATGAGCAGTTCTTC.

For this clonotype: A read error may be the cause here, since a much bigger clone is one base away. The chain uses TRBV15 and TRBJ1-5; no firm D call. The length of the CDR3 is 15 residues. V was clipped by 0 bases and J by 10 bases, with 16 bases between them. From germline, CDR1 is LNHNV and CDR2 YYDKDF (reference sequence). In DNA form, the CDR3 reads TGTGCCACCAGCAGAGATACGGGGTCGTCTCATCCCCAGCATTTT. This translates into CATSRDTGSSHPQHF.

This clonotype was seen many times. This chain connects TRBV27 to TRBJ2-3; perhaps TRBD2 as D (5 bases). Germline V lookup: CDR1 MNHEY, CDR2 SMNVEV (reference sequence). Trimming removed 10 bases at V and 0 bases at J, with 20 bases between. The CDR3 length is 16 residues. CDR3 in DNA: TGTGCCACACGGACTCAGCAAGGTTTGAGCACAGATACGCAGTATTTT. It yields the protein CATRTQQGLSTDTQYF.

The J gene is TRBJ2-5, the V gene TRBV2, with D perhaps TRBD1 or TRBD2 (5 bases each). This CDR3 is built from 16 residues. Germline CDR1 is SNHLY and CDR2 is FYNNEI. V dropped 6 bases and J dropped 7 bases, with 24 bases sitting between them. The CDR3 spells CASSPVRPGTTGTQYF. CDR3 coding DNA: TGTGCCAGCAGCCCGGTAAGGCCTGGGACCACGGGGACCCAGTACTTC.

This clonotype appeared a single time. This chain links TRBV20-1 with TRBJ2-5; D possibly corresponds to TRBD2 (6 bases). V was shortened by 3 bases and J by 2 bases, with 10 bases between the two germline ends. Per the germline V gene, CDR1 is DFQATT and CDR2 is SNEGSKA (reference sequence). The CDR3 is 13 amino acids. The DNA of the CDR3 is TGCAGTGCTAGGCTAGCGAGACAAGAGACCCAGTACTTC. This translates into CSARLARQETQYF.